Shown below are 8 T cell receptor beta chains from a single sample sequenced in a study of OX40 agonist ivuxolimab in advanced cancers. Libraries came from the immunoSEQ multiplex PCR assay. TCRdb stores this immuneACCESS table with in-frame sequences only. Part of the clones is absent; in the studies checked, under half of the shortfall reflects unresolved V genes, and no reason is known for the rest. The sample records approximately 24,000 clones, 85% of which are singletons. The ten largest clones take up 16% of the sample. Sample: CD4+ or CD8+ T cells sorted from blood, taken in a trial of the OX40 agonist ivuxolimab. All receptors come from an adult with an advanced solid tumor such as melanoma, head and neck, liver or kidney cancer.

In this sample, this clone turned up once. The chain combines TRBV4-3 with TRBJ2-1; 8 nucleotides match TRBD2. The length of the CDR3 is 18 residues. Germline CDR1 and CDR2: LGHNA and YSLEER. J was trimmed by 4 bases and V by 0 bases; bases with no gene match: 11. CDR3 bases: TGCGCCAGCAGCCAAGAAATTCATAGTAGCGGGACTTACAATGAGCAGTTCTTC. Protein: CASSQEIHSSGTYNEQFF.

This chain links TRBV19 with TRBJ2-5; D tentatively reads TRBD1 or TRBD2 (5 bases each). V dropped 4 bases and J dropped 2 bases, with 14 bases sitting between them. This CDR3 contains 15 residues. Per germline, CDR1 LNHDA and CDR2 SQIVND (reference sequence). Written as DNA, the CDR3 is TGTGCCAGTAGTACCAGGGCCTGGGGGCAAGAGACCCAGTACTTC. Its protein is CASSTRAWGQETQYF.

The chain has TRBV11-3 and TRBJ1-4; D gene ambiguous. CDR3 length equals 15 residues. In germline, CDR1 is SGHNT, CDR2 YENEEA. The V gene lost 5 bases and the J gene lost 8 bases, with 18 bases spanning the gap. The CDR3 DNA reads TGTGCCAGCAGCACCTCACATGGTATGATAGAAAAACTGTTTTTT. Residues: CASSTSHGMIEKLFF.

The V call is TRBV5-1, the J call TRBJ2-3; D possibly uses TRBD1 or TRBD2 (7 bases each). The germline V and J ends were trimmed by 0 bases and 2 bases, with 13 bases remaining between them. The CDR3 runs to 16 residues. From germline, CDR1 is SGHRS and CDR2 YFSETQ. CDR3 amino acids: CASSLAGGTDTDTQYF. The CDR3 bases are TGCGCCAGCAGCTTGGCCGGGGGGACAGACACAGATACGCAGTATTTT.

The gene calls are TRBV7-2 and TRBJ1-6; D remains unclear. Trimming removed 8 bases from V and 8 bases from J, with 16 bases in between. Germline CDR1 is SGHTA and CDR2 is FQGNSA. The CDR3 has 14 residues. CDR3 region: CASAAADLHSPLHF. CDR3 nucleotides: TGTGCCAGCGCGGCGGCAGATCTACATTCACCCCTCCACTTT. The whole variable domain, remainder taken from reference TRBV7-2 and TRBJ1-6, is GAGVSQSPSNKVTEKGKDVELRCDPISGHTALYWYRQSLGQGLEFLIYFQGNSAPDKSGLPSDRFSAERTGGSVSTLTIQRTQQEDSAVYLCASAAADLHSPLHFGNGTRLTVT.

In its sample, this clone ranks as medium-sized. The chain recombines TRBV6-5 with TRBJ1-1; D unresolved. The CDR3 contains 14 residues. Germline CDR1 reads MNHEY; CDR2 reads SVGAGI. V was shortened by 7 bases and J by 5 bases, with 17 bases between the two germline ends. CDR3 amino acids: CASMLLGGGTEAFF. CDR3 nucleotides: TGTGCCAGCATGCTACTAGGCGGCGGGACTGAAGCTTTCTTT.

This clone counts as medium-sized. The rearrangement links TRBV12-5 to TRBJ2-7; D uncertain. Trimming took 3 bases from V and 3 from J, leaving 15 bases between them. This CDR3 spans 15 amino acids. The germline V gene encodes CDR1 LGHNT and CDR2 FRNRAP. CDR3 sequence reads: CASGLPISEFYEQYF. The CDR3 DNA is TGTGCTAGTGGTTTACCTATAAGCGAGTTCTACGAGCAGTACTTC.

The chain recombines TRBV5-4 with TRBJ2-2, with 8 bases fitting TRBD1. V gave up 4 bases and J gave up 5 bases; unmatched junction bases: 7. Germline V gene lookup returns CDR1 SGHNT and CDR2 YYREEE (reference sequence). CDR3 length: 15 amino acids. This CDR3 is CASSTDRVGTGELFF. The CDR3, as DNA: TGTGCCAGCAGCACGGACAGGGTAGGGACCGGGGAGCTGTTTTTT.